This record covers a single TCR beta chain. Its antigen is still unknown. The blood specimen was taken at initial hyperthyroidism diagnosis, before any ophthalmopathy symptoms. The record originates from a study of T cells in Graves' hyperthyroidism and ophthalmopathy. The germline V gene encodes CDR1 SGHAT and CDR2 FQNNGV. V lost 5 bases to trimming and J lost 5 bases; unmatched junction nucleotides: 10. The CDR3 spans 16 residues. Using RNA transcripts as the source, TCR beta CDR3 regions were amplified. An initial round of RT-PCR targeting the TCR CDR3 relied on the HTBI primer set. TCRdb re-called the multiplex PCR reads with MiXCR, one entry per CDR3 protein. The top ten hold roughly 26% of the sample, which has 300,000 to 450,000 distinct CDR3 sequences, 15% to 18% seen once. Study-wide results and limits: Most clonotypes expanded in thyroid above 0.001 were likewise present in blood.

The sample consisted of blood. This clonotype was sampled from a young woman with Graves' hyperthyroidism that later progressed to Graves' ophthalmopathy. This chain links TRBV11-2 with TRBJ2-1; 9 positions agree with TRBD2. The CDR3 sequence is CASSHYWRLADNEQFF. CDR3 nucleotides: TGTGCCAGCAGCCATTATTGGAGACTAGCGGACAATGAGCAGTTCTTC.